These T cell receptor beta chains were read from a single sample in a study of shared clonotypes between healthy human individuals. The table came from immunoSEQ multiplex PCR; TCRdb's copy has only in-frame clones and leaves some out. The sample includes around 980,000 clones, 70% to 80% of them seen just once. The sample comprised memory CD4+ T cells from PBMCs. The receptor source for this set is a man between 18 and 35 years old in good health. Some clones in this sample may be carry-over from other donors' samples. Each CDR3 is given with its conserved first and last residue. The order of the fields is V gene, clone size, J gene, D gene, CDR3 protein, CDR3 DNA. A D gene is named only where the DNA matches it firmly. Part of the rows lack a size; the others show once, few, many or a class for expanded clones.

TRBV25-1	NA	TRBJ2-5	TRBD1	CASRETGGGETQYF	TGTGCCAGCAGGGAGACAGGGGGCGGGGAGACCCAGTACTTC
TRBV30	NA	TRBJ1-1	NA	CAWSVPNMNTEAFF	TGTGCCTGGAGTGTTCCGAACATGAACACTGAAGCTTTCTTT
TRBV6-5	few	TRBJ2-1	TRBD1	CASSSRAGGEQFF	TGTGCCAGCAGTTCCCGCGCAGGGGGCGAGCAGTTCTTC
TRBV18	few	TRBJ1-5	NA	CASSRGGLEPQHF	TGTGCCAGCTCCCGAGGGGGACTGGAGCCCCAGCATTTT
TRBV28	NA	TRBJ1-1	NA	CASSLPTGANTEAFF	TGTGCCAGCAGTTTACCAACAGGCGCCAACACTGAAGCTTTCTTT
TRBV10-3	NA	TRBJ1-1	TRBD1	CATKETGAPGEAFF	TGTGCCACAAAGGAGACAGGGGCGCCGGGGGAGGCTTTCTTT
TRBV6-5	NA	TRBJ2-1	NA	CASSYSPPSGMGEQFF	TGTGCCAGCAGTTACTCCCCTCCGTCAGGGATGGGTGAGCAGTTCTTC
TRBV6-5	few	TRBJ1-2	TRBD1	CASSLRQGSGYTF	TGTGCCAGCAGCCTTCGACAGGGGAGCGGCTACACCTTC
TRBV6-1	NA	TRBJ2-7	TRBD2	CASMVGGNSYEQYF	TGTGCCAGCATGGTGGGAGGGAACTCCTACGAGCAGTACTTC
TRBV30	NA	TRBJ1-3	NA	CAWQGFGGNTIYF	TGTGCCTGGCAGGGATTCGGTGGAAACACCATATATTTT
TRBV10-3	NA	TRBJ2-7	NA	CAISVGTTYEQYF	TGTGCCATCAGTGTAGGGACAACCTACGAGCAGTACTTC
TRBV19	NA	TRBJ2-6	NA	CASKGSGANVLTF	TGTGCCAGCAAGGGATCTGGGGCCAACGTCCTGACTTTC
TRBV7-8	once	TRBJ1-2	TRBD1	CASSGQGPTIGYTF	TGTGCCAGCAGCGGACAGGGACCGACTATCGGCTACACCTTC
TRBV5-5	NA	TRBJ2-4	TRBD2	CASSLGLAGDVKNIQYF	TGTGCCAGCAGCTTGGGGCTAGCGGGGGACGTGAAAAACATTCAGTACTTC
TRBV28	NA	TRBJ2-7	NA	CASSPLIVLSGTYEQYF	TGTGCCAGCAGCCCATTAATCGTCCTCTCGGGTACCTACGAGCAGTACTTC
TRBV7-2	NA	TRBJ1-3	NA	CASSLRTGFGNTIYF	TGTGCCAGCAGCTTGAGAACAGGGTTTGGAAACACCATATATTTT
TRBV30	NA	TRBJ1-3	NA	CAWSNRGNTIYF	TGTGCCTGGAGTAACAGGGGAAACACCATATATTTT
TRBV19	NA	TRBJ2-7	NA	CASSLDPTGEQYF	TGTGCCAGTAGCCTCGACCCCACGGGGGAGCAGTACTTC
TRBV7-2	NA	TRBJ1-2	NA	CASSLGQGLGNYGYTF	TGTGCCAGCAGCTTAGGGCAGGGACTTGGGAACTATGGCTACACCTTC
TRBV28	once	TRBJ1-1	NA	CASSDRKLLNTEAFF	TGTGCCAGCAGTGACAGAAAACTTTTGAACACTGAAGCTTTCTTT
TRBV5-1	NA	TRBJ2-6	NA	CASSDTGTVTSGANVLTF	TGCGCCAGCAGCGACACCGGGACGGTGACCTCTGGGGCCAACGTCCTGACTTTC
TRBV28	once	TRBJ1-1	NA	CATRTKREAFF	TGTGCCACCAGAACAAAGAGAGAGGCTTTCTTT
TRBV5-4	NA	TRBJ2-3	NA	CASSLAKWGPSSTDTQYF	TGTGCCAGCAGCTTGGCCAAGTGGGGGCCCTCTAGCACAGATACGCAGTATTTT
TRBV2	few	TRBJ2-3	NA	CASSELPEEASNTQYF	TGTGCCAGCAGTGAGTTGCCCGAGGAAGCTTCAAATACGCAGTATTTT